The following is a T cell receptor (beta chain) sequence with its context. This clonotype was counted a few times. This receptor's antigen is unknown. It has no much larger one-base neighbor in the sample; base qualities were not kept. This sample is part of a study of regulatory T cells in long-lasting Graves disease (dated by TCRdb to about 2021). General notes on the study: Patients with newly diagnosed Graves' disease had been on antithyroid drugs for under 3 months. This study used TCR sequencing and RNA sequencing of peripheral blood to compare persistent Graves' disease patients against newly diagnosed Graves' disease patients. The study took place in China and was registered as a clinical trial. A total of 35 or so samples underwent TCR sequencing: approximately 13 from persistent and approximately 20 from newly diagnosed Graves' disease patients. Here is what the overall study found, with its caveats: Sequencing and analysis were limited to the TCR beta chain. Only peripheral blood was studied, because thyroid tissue, the primary lesion, was inaccessible. Persistent disease showed preferential use of TRBV28, TRBJ1-2 and TRBJ2-5, whereas newly diagnosed disease favored TRBV20-1 and TRBJ2-1. Compared with newly diagnosed patients, patients with persistent Graves' disease had lower TCR Shannon entropy and fewer highly expanded clones, which suggests clonal expansion. As a limitation, the authors acknowledged that the small sample size may reduce accuracy. Patients with persistent disease shared more public clonotypes (around 2,700) than newly diagnosed patients did (more than 900).

The time point label on this specimen signifies: newly diagnosed GD, antithyroid drugs for less than 3 months. RNA was extracted from PBMCs in TRIzol for both TCR sequencing and RNA sequencing. The diagnosis of Graves' disease followed American Thyroid Association guidelines. Patients were recruited from an endocrinology department in Xi'an, China. Each patient gave 9 to 10 milliliters of peripheral blood, collected in an EDTA anticoagulant tube. Ficoll Paque Plus density gradient separation was used to isolate PBMCs, and no additional T cell sorting was done. An Agilent 2100 Bioanalyzer and agarose gel were used to assess RNA quality, and a NanoDrop 2000 was used to measure RNA concentration. The CDR1 and CDR2 encoded by the germline V gene (reference sequence) are DFQATT and SNEGSKA. From its cysteine to its phenylalanine, the CDR3 spans 12 amino acids. The retained sequence is limited to the CDR3, 36 bases, with the frame set at the first base. Trimming costs V 6 bases and J 4 bases, and their ends lie 10 bases apart.

Library prep was done by multiplex PCR. The instrument given in TCRdb is Illumina HiSeq 4000. TCR beta libraries were built with iRepertoire HTBI primers and Arm-PCR amplification of CDR3 regions. PCR products were gel purified before sequencing. The source study handled its data this way. Gene usage analysis of CDR3 amino acid clonotypes used the roughly 60 TRBV and some 13 TRBJ segments found across samples. COPE and FqMerger were used to merge filtered high-quality paired reads into contigs. Contigs were aligned with BLAST to IMGT TRBV, TRBD and TRBJ reference genes, and CDR3 was defined per IMGT. Any clonotype with a frequency above 0.1% was counted as a highly expanded clone. Shannon entropy was used to measure repertoire diversity, and the Gini coefficient was used to measure V-J evenness. A clonotype was considered public if more than one individual shared it. TCRdb applied fastp at Q25 and MiXCR to the public reads, then kept only in-frame beta chains. Entries that share a CDR3 protein sequence are merged under the most common genes and DNA. These V and J calls derive from TCRdb rather than the authors' analysis. A total of 450,000 to 600,000 distinct CDR3 sequences appear in this sample, roughly 15% of them only once. More than 9% of the sample is taken by the ten largest.

This sample also belongs to another study, concerning T cells in Graves' hyperthyroidism and ophthalmopathy. The second investigation adds: Stable Graves' hyperthyroidism was defined as the absence of progression to ophthalmopathy over 18 months of follow-up. Hyperthyroidism patients were newly diagnosed, had a disease duration of under 2 months, and were aged 18 to 65 years. The study excluded patients with uncontrolled infections, other autoimmune diseases, pregnancy or lactation. Clinical symptoms, serum thyroxine and TRAb, thyroid ultrasound, and orbital computed tomography formed the basis for the diagnoses. The TCR CDR3 was subjected to a first round of RT-PCR using the HTBI primer set and the Qiagen OneStep RT-PCR kit. Most expanded thyroid clonotypes (frequency above 0.001) were also found in blood, which suggests that blood repertoires may mirror thyroid immune responses. A 13 V-J signature model separated ophthalmopathy from stable hyperthyroidism, with approximately 86% sensitivity and just under 84% specificity in cross-validation and 80%/75% in testing. During validation, the model predicted progression to ophthalmopathy a median of roughly six months ahead of onset, with approximately 71% sensitivity and 72.22% specificity. To identify TCR V-J signatures that set the groups apart, the researchers used a discovery cohort of 90 to 100 patients, made up of 40 to 45 with Graves' ophthalmopathy and about 55 with stable Graves' hyperthyroidism. Whether ophthalmopathy could be predicted prospectively was tested in an independent validation cohort made up of some 20 hyperthyroidism patients plus 17 patients who later progressed to ophthalmopathy. The 100 or so discovery patients were divided at random into training and test sets in a 7:3 ratio. Thyroid tissue and blood T-cell repertoires from over 5 Graves' hyperthyroidism patients were also compared in the study. Once sampling was done, hyperthyroidism patients were given methimazole at a starting dose of 30 mg daily, whereas ophthalmopathy patients were given high-dose intravenous methylprednisolone. Libraries were constructed in a second round of multiplex PCR, after which size selection and purification were performed. The libraries were sequenced on an Illumina HiSeq2000 using paired-end 100 bp reads. SOAPnuke was used to process the raw data, throwing out any read that contained adapters or uncalled bases, had a mean Phred below 15, or lacked an exact constant-primer or identifier match. COPE v1.2.5 was used to merge the high-quality paired reads, and each unique nucleotide sequence was defined as a clonotype. MiTCR v1.1 was used to align clonotypes to the IMGT TRBV, TRBD and TRBJ reference segments. The analysis was restricted to V-J combinations with a frequency above 0.0001, which together covered 99% to 99.2% of the repertoires. The TCS score was defined as F50 (clonal expansion) divided by E x V (chaos), with BLOSUM62-based TCRdist calculated between CDR3 peptides within each V-J. Welch's t-statistics and random forest reduced fewer than 550 V-J features to 10 to 15, which were used in a naive Bayes classifier (R e1071). Sample size was not statistically predetermined, and investigators were not blinded to group allocation. The paper reports TCR Vbeta CDR3 sequencing of roughly 140 peripheral blood samples: 40 or so ophthalmopathy, approximately 74 hyperthyroidism and roughly 17 progressor patients.

This clonotype originated in a man aged 35 to 55 with Graves disease. Donor details come from another sample of the same person, matched by shared clones. The input for sequencing was peripheral blood mononuclear cells (PBMCs), taken at new diagnosis, from a patient treated with antithyroid drugs. The rearrangement joined TRBV20-1 to TRBJ1-5; tentative D gene TRBD1, with 6 bases matching. The DNA is as follows: TGCAGTGCCCGGACAGCAAATCAGCCCCAGCATTTT. Its protein is CSARTANQPQHF.